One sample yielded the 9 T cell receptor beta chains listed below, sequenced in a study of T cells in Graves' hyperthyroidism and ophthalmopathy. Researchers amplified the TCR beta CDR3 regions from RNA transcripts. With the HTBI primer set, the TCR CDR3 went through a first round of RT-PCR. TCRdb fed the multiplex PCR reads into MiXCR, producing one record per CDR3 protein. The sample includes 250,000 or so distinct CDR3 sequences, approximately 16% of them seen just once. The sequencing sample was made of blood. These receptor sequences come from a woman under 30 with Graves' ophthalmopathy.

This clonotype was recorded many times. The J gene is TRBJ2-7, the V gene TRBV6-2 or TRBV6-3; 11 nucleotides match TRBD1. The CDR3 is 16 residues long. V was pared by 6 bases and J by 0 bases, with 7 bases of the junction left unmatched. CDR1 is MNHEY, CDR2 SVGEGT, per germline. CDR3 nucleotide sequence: TGTGCCAGCAGAAGTTTCGGACAGGGGGCCTCCTACGAGCAGTACTTC. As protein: CASRSFGQGASYEQYF.

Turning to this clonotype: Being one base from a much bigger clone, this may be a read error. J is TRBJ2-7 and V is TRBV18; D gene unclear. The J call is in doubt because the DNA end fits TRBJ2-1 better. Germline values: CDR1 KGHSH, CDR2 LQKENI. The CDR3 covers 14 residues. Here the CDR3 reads CASSPGSGAYEQFF. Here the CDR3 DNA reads TGTGCCAGCTCACCTGGGTCTGGCGCCTACGAGCAGTTCTTC.

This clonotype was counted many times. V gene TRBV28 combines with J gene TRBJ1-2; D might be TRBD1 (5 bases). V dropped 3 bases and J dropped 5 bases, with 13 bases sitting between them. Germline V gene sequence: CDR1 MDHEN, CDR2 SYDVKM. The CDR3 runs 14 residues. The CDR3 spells CASSFARVGYGYTF. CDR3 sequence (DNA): TGTGCCAGCAGTTTTGCCAGGGTGGGGTATGGCTACACCTTC.

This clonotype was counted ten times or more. This CDR3 is CSARESGARDSQYF. Here the CDR3 DNA reads TGCAGTGCTAGGGAATCAGGGGCTCGGGACTCGCAGTACTTC. The chain employs TRBV20-1 and TRBJ2-7; D tentatively fits TRBD1 or TRBD2 (6 bases each). The CDR3 is 14 amino acids. Germline V gene sequence: CDR1 DFQATT, CDR2 SNEGSKA (reference sequence). Deletions cut 3 bases from V and 9 bases from J, with 21 bases between.

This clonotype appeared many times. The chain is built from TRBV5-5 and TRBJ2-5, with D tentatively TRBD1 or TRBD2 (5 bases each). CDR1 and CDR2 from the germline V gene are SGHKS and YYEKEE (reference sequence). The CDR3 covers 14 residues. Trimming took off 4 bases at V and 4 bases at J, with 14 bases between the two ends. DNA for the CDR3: TGTGCCAGCAGCCCCCGAGCTGGGGGAGAGACCCAGTACTTC. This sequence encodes CASSPRAGGETQYF.

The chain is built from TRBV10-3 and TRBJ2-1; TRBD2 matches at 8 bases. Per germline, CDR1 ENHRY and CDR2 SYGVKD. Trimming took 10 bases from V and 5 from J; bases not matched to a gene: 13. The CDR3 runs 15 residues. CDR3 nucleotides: TGTGCCACCGGGCAGGGACTAGGGATAAACAATGAGCAGTTCTTC. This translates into CATGQGLGINNEQFF.

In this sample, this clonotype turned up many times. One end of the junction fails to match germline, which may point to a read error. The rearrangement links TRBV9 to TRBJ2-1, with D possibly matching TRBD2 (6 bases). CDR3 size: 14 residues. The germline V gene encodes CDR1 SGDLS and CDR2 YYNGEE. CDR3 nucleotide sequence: TGTGCCAGCAGCCTTTGGGACTCCTTCAATGAGCAGTTCTTC. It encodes CASSLWDSFNEQFF.

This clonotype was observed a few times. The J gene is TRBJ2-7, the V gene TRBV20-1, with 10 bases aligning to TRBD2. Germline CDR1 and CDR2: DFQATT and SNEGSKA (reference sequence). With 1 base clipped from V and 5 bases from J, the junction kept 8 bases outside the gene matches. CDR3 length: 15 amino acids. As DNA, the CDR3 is TGCAGTGCTAGAGGGCCAGCGGGAGGGCCCAACGAGCAGTACTTC. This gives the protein CSARGPAGGPNEQYF.

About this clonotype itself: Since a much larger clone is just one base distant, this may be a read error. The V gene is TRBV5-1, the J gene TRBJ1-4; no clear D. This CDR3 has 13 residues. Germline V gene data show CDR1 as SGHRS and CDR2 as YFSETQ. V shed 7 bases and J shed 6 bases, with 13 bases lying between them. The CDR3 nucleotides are TGCGCCAGCGGGATGGCAGAGCATGAAAAACTGTTTTTT. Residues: CASGMAEHEKLFF.